What follows is one T cell receptor beta chain and its context. The target antigen is unknown. These data belong to a study of cytomegalovirus exposure and HLA in healthy donors. Study conclusions and caveats: Rare TCR sequences predominated, though certain public TCRs were found in many donors. The study labeled 164 TCR beta chains cytomegalovirus-associated. The tendency of first-cohort TCR clusters to co-occur in the roughly 120 validation repertoires was identified by a subsequent analysis.

V lost 5 bases, J lost 3 bases, and 8 bases lay in between. CDR1 and CDR2 from the germline V gene are SGHAT and FQNNGV. CDR3 length: 12 residues. The assay was immunoSEQ multiplex PCR, and TCRdb's table has in-frame clones only and misses some. This sample has about 120,000 clones, with about nine tenths found just once. Sequencing input: PBMCs. This clonotype originated in a woman younger than 30 in good health and CMV-seronegative. The V call is TRBV11-2, the J call TRBJ2-7, with no clear D. CDR3 in DNA: TGTGCCAGCAGCCTTAGCAGCTACGAGCAGTACTTC. Its protein product is CASSLSSYEQYF.